This T cell receptor (beta chain) emerged from a study of cytomegalovirus exposure and HLA in healthy donors. V was pared by 4 bases and J by 7 bases, with 11 bases between. The CDR3 runs to 13 residues. Germline loops: CDR1 MNHEY, CDR2 SMNVEV (reference sequence). Use of 60 Vbeta and 13 Jbeta primers characterized the PCR. Sequenced by immunoSEQ multiplex PCR; TCRdb stores in-frame clones only, minus some. The sample shows about 150,000 clones, 84% of them seen only once. Sequenced input: PBMCs. The sequence was collected from a boy between 2 and 10 years old in good health and CMV-seronegative. The V call is TRBV27, the J call TRBJ1-5, with D possibly TRBD1 on 6 matching bases. CDR3 residues: CASSSHRVQPQHF. CDR3 coding DNA: TGTGCCAGCAGTTCACACAGGGTCCAGCCCCAGCATTTT.